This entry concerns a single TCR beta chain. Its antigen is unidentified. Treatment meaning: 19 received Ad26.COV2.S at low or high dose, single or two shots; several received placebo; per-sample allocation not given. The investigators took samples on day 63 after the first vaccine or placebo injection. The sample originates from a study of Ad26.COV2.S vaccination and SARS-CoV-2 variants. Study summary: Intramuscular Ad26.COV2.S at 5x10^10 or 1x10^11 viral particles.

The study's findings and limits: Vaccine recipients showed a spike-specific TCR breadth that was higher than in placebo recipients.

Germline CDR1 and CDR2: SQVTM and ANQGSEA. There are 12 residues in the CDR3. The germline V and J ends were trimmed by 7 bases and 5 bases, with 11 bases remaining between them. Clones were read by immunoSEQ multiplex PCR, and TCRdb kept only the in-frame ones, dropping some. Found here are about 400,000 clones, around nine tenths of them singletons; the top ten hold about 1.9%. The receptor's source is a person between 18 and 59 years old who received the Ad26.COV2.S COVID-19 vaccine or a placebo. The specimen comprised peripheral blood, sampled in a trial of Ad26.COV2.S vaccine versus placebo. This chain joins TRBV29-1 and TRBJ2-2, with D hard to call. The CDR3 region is CSAPGSTGELFF. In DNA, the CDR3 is TGCAGCGCCCCTGGTTCGACCGGGGAGCTGTTTTTT.